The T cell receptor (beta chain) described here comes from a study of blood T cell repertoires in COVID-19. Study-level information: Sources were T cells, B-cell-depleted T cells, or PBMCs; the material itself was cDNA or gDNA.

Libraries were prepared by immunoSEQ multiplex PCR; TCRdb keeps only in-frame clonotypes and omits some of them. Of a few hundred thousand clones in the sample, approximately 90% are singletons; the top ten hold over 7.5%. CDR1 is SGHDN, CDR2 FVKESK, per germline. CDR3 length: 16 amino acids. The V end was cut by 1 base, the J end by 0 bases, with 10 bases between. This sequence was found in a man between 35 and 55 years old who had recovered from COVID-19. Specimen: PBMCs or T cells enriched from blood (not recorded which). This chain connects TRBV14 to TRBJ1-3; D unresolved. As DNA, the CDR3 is TGTGCCAGCAGCCAAGCCTTAGCGAACTCTGGAAACACCATATATTTT. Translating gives CASSQALANSGNTIYF.